This TCR beta chain came from a study of cytomegalovirus exposure and HLA in healthy donors. A remark on this clone: Its antigen is not known.

Germline V gives CDR1 SEHNR, CDR2 FQNEAQ (reference sequence). The V gene lost 0 bases and the J gene lost 7 bases, with 13 bases spanning the gap. This CDR3 has 16 amino acids. Use of 60 Vbeta and 13 Jbeta primers characterized the PCR. The table came from immunoSEQ multiplex PCR; TCRdb's copy has only in-frame clones and leaves some out. The sample comprises roughly 100,000 clones, 65% to 85% of which are singletons, and under 11% rests with the top ten. Points from the study as a whole: The sole available immune exposure information was CMV serostatus.

The chain combines TRBV7-9 with TRBJ1-6; D is perhaps TRBD1 (6 bases). Material for sequencing was PBMCs. The clonotype was recovered from a man aged 45-65 years in good health and CMV-seronegative. The CDR3, as DNA: TGTGCCAGCAGCTTAGCGGGAGGGGGACCAAATTCACCCCTCCACTTT. It codes for CASSLAGGGPNSPLHF.